Listed below are T cell receptor beta chains from one sample, sequenced in a study of technical replicates of blood from a handful of donors. The method was immunoSEQ multiplex PCR; TCRdb's version includes in-frame clones alone and lacks a portion of them. The sample contains some 11,000 clones, about 94% of which appear only once. Sequencing input: PBMCs. The receptor source for this set is a human donor in good health. CDR3s include the opening cysteine and the closing phenylalanine or tryptophan. D genes are given only for firm matches. The listing skips clone size in some rows; elsewhere it reads once, few, many or a size class.

v_call,d_call,j_call,clone_size,cdr3_aa,cdr3_nt
TRBV10-1,TRBD1,TRBJ1-4,.,CASSKTGENEKLFF,TGCGCCAGCAGTAAGACAGGGGAGAATGAAAAACTGTTTTTT
TRBV6-1,TRBD2,TRBJ2-1,.,CASSEGIAGGTYNEQFF,TGTGCCAGCAGTGAAGGAATAGCGGGAGGAACCTACAATGAGCAGTTCTTC
TRBV12-5,TRBD2,TRBJ2-1,.,CASGLGLAGVGEQFF,TGTGCTAGTGGTTTGGGACTAGCGGGAGTCGGTGAGCAGTTCTTC
TRBV13,.,TRBJ2-1,.,CASSFLQGPVNEQFF,TGTGCCAGCAGCTTCTTGCAGGGGCCAGTTAATGAGCAGTTCTTC
TRBV27,TRBD2,TRBJ2-3,.,CASSSWTSGSGVDTQYF,TGTGCCAGCAGTTCGTGGACTAGCGGGAGTGGAGTAGATACGCAGTATTTT
TRBV27,.,TRBJ1-1,.,CASSGGYTEAFF,TGTGCCAGCTCGGGGGGGTACACTGAAGCTTTCTTT
TRBV5-1,.,TRBJ2-5,once,CASSSTQETQYF,TGCGCCAGCAGCAGCACCCAAGAGACCCAGTACTTC
TRBV5-4,TRBD2,TRBJ2-3,.,CASSWTSGKADTQYF,TGTGCCAGCAGCTGGACTAGCGGGAAGGCAGATACGCAGTATTTT
TRBV19,TRBD2,TRBJ2-1,.,CASSILGGSGYEQFF,TGTGCCAGTAGTATACTGGGCGGGAGTGGTTATGAGCAGTTCTTC
TRBV6-4,.,TRBJ2-2,.,CASSDTGTGELFF,TGTGCCAGCAGTGACACGGGCACCGGGGAGCTGTTTTTT
TRBV5-8,.,TRBJ1-1,.,CASSLGSQGLDTEAFF,TGTGCCAGCAGCTTGGGTTCACAGGGTTTGGACACTGAAGCTTTCTTT